A selection of T cell receptor beta chains follows, all from one sample in a study of T cell repertoires in cytomegalovirus infection. TCRdb re-called the reads through MiXCR, storing one row per CDR3 protein. There are 250,000 to 300,000 distinct CDR3 sequences in the sample; roughly 23% occur only once, and roughly 13% lies in the top ten. The specimen was PBMCs. The receptors here all came from a human donor in good health (CMV status not recorded). Some clones in this sample may be carry-over from other donors' samples. The CDR3 runs from the conserved cysteine through the conserved F or W. The D gene is left open where the match is weak. Size values are once, few and many counts, or a class for expanded clones, and some rows have none.

V gene	clone size	J gene	D gene	CDR3 protein	CDR3 DNA
TRBV6-2/TRBV6-3	.	TRBJ2-3	TRBD2	CASSHTSGRLTDTQYF	TGTGCCAGCAGCCACACAAGCGGGAGGTTAACAGATACGCAGTATTTT
TRBV30	.	TRBJ2-7	.	CAWSVRRAPYEQYF	TGTGCCTGGAGTGTACGGCGGGCTCCCTACGAGCAGTACTTC
TRBV28	.	TRBJ1-5	.	CASSLGIIQPQHF	TGTGCCAGCAGTTTAGGTATTATTCAGCCCCAGCATTTT
TRBV28	many	TRBJ2-3	TRBD1	CASSPPGQGADTQYF	TGTGCCAGCAGTCCTCCGGGACAGGGGGCAGATACGCAGTATTTT
TRBV11-2	few	TRBJ2-2	TRBD1	CASSRQQGMNTGELFF	TGTGCCAGCAGCCGACAACAGGGGATGAACACCGGGGAGCTGTTTTTT
TRBV11-2	many	TRBJ2-5	TRBD1	CASSLGTVGETQYF	TGTGCCAGCAGCTTGGGGACAGTTGGAGAGACCCAGTACTTC
TRBV20-1	.	TRBJ2-1	TRBD2	CSARGRGPSYNEQFF	TGCAGTGCTAGGGGGAGGGGTCCGTCCTACAATGAGCAGTTCTTC
TRBV7-2	many	TRBJ2-7	.	CASSFTTVEQYF	TGTGCCAGCAGCTTCACCACGGTGGAGCAGTACTTC
TRBV11-2	.	TRBJ2-3	.	CASSFVQSTDTQYF	TGTGCCAGCAGCTTCGTGCAAAGCACAGATACGCAGTATTTT
TRBV19	.	TRBJ2-3	.	CASSTTDTDTQYF	TGTGCCAGTAGTACGACTGACACAGATACGCAGTATTTT
TRBV28	many	TRBJ1-5	TRBD1	CASSSTPWTGKYQPQHF	TGTGCCAGCAGTTCCACCCCATGGACAGGGAAGTATCAGCCCCAGCATTTT
TRBV11-1	.	TRBJ2-5	TRBD1	CASSLVHRGQTQYF	TGTGCCAGCAGCTTGGTGCACAGGGGACAGACCCAGTACTTC
TRBV6-2/TRBV6-3	.	TRBJ2-7	.	CASSYPGRPYEQYF	TGTGCCAGCAGTTACCCCGGACGGCCCTACGAGCAGTACTTC
TRBV12-3/TRBV12-4	few	TRBJ2-7	TRBD1	CASSSRTGEYEQYF	TGTGCCAGCAGTTCCCGGACAGGGGAGTACGAGCAGTACTTC
TRBV7-2	many	TRBJ2-7	.	CASSKDRGPYEQYF	TGTGCCAGCAGCAAAGACCGGGGCCCCTACGAGCAGTACTTC
TRBV20-1	.	TRBJ2-3	TRBD2	CSARDRSGIGTDTQYF	TGCAGTGCTAGAGATCGGAGCGGGATCGGGACAGATACGCAGTATTTT
TRBV7-2	.	TRBJ1-2	TRBD1	CASSPDRGLGYTF	TGTGCCAGCAGCCCAGACAGGGGGCTTGGCTACACCTTC
TRBV7-2	.	TRBJ1-5	TRBD1	CASSLGQGGSGNQPQHF	TGTGCCAGCAGCTTAGGACAGGGCGGAAGCGGCAATCAGCCCCAGCATTTT
TRBV27	.	TRBJ2-3	.	CASSFEYRSTDTQYF	TGTGCCAGCAGTTTTGAATATAGGAGCACAGATACGCAGTATTTT
TRBV7-2	few	TRBJ1-5	.	CASSLVPGWGQPQHF	TGTGCCAGCAGCTTAGTGCCGGGGTGGGGGCAGCCCCAGCATTTT
TRBV11-3	.	TRBJ2-5	.	CASSLSGDGQETQYF	TGTGCCAGCAGCTTAAGTGGGGACGGCCAAGAGACCCAGTACTTC
TRBV5-1	.	TRBJ2-7	.	CASSWGIRDDSYEQYF	TGCGCCAGCAGCTGGGGCATCCGGGACGACTCCTACGAGCAGTACTTC
TRBV29-1	.	TRBJ1-1	TRBD1	CSVEQGASPAEAFF	TGCAGCGTTGAACAGGGGGCCTCACCTGCCGAAGCTTTCTTT
TRBV12-3/TRBV12-4	few	TRBJ2-6	.	CASSLLVPANVLTF	TGTGCCAGCAGTTTGTTAGTACCTGCCAACGTCCTGACTTTC
TRBV28	.	TRBJ2-1	TRBD1	CASTPGDRRYNEQFF	TGTGCCAGCACCCCAGGGGACAGGCGTTACAATGAGCAGTTCTTC
TRBV28	.	TRBJ1-5	.	CASSFAVNQPQHF	TGTGCCAGCAGTTTCGCCGTGAATCAGCCCCAGCATTTT
TRBV25-1	.	TRBJ1-1	.	CASSEGVMAFF	TGTGCCAGCAGTGAAGGAGTTATGGCTTTCTTT
TRBV29-1	.	TRBJ2-1	TRBD2	CSVGLAGGNNEQFF	TGCAGCGTAGGACTAGCGGGGGGGAACAATGAGCAGTTCTTC
TRBV18	few	TRBJ2-2	TRBD1	CASSPDRGITRMELFF	TGTGCCAGCTCACCAGACAGGGGGATTACTAGGATGGAGCTGTTTTTT
TRBV20-1	.	TRBJ1-4	.	CSARTASNEKLFF	TGCAGTGCACGGACAGCTTCTAATGAAAAACTGTTTTTT
TRBV20-1	.	TRBJ2-1	.	CSARDPGVVHAYNEQFF	TGCAGTGCTAGAGACCCTGGAGTCGTGCACGCCTACAATGAGCAGTTCTTC
TRBV6-5	.	TRBJ2-3	.	CASSYSRQGTDTQYF	TGTGCCAGCAGTTACTCGAGACAAGGCACAGATACGCAGTATTTT
TRBV6-2/TRBV6-3	few	TRBJ2-7	TRBD2	CASRETTSREQYF	TGTGCCAGCAGAGAGACGACTAGCCGCGAGCAGTACTTC
TRBV18	.	TRBJ2-5	TRBD1	CASSPGQGNQETQYF	TGTGCCAGCTCACCGGGACAGGGGAATCAAGAGACCCAGTACTTC
TRBV28	few	TRBJ2-7	TRBD1	CASSLWGGQGYEQYF	TGTGCCAGCAGTTTGTGGGGGGGACAGGGCTACGAGCAGTACTTC
TRBV12-3/TRBV12-4	.	TRBJ2-5	.	CASSFPLQAQYF	TGTGCCAGCAGTTTCCCCCTCCAGGCCCAGTACTTC
TRBV7-9	once	TRBJ2-3	.	CASTPASVAYTDTQYF	TGTGCCAGCACCCCCGCTAGTGTAGCCTACACAGATACGCAGTATTTT
TRBV9	.	TRBJ2-7	TRBD1	CASSVGTEAYEQYF	TGTGCCAGCAGCGTGGGGACAGAGGCCTACGAGCAGTACTTC
TRBV5-1	few	TRBJ2-1	.	CASSRGHEGNEQFF	TGCGCCAGCAGCAGGGGCCACGAGGGCAATGAGCAGTTCTTC
TRBV12-3/TRBV12-4	many	TRBJ2-1	.	CASSEGANEQFF	TGTGCCAGTTCCGAGGGAGCGAATGAGCAGTTCTTC
TRBV28	few	TRBJ2-3	.	CASTPGGTFTDTQYF	TGTGCCAGCACCCCCGGAGGGACTTTCACAGATACGCAGTATTTT
TRBV20-1	few	TRBJ2-5	.	CSARDMKETQYF	TGCAGTGCTAGAGATATGAAGGAGACCCAGTACTTC
TRBV2	few	TRBJ2-1	TRBD2	CASSEGLAISEQFF	TGTGCCAGCAGTGAGGGACTAGCGATCTCTGAGCAGTTCTTC
TRBV5-1	.	TRBJ2-5	.	CASSFYGSRETQYF	TGCGCCAGCAGCTTCTACGGGAGCCGGGAGACCCAGTACTTC
TRBV10-2	.	TRBJ2-1	.	CASSENLDGGVRDEQFF	TGCGCCAGCAGTGAAAACCTGGACGGGGGAGTAAGGGATGAGCAGTTCTTC
TRBV7-2	many	TRBJ2-5	TRBD1	CASSAYPGGRETQYF	TGTGCCAGCAGCGCATACCCAGGGGGCCGAGAGACCCAGTACTTC
TRBV11-2	.	TRBJ2-4	.	CASSLASVPGQNIQYF	TGTGCCAGCAGCTTAGCTAGCGTCCCGGGCCAAAACATTCAGTACTTC
TRBV12-3/TRBV12-4	.	TRBJ2-1	.	CASSPDTGSNEQFF	TGTGCCAGCAGTCCAGATACAGGGTCTAATGAGCAGTTCTTC
TRBV7-2	many	TRBJ2-5	TRBD1	CASSLAPLGQAQETQYF	TGTGCCAGCAGCTTAGCGCCCCTGGGACAGGCCCAAGAGACCCAGTACTTC
TRBV27	.	TRBJ1-2	TRBD1	CASSLWGQGTYGYTF	TGTGCCAGCAGTTTATGGGGACAGGGGACCTATGGCTACACCTTC
TRBV7-4	.	TRBJ2-7	TRBD2	CASSFLAGSTYEQYF	TGTGCCAGCAGCTTTTTAGCGGGAAGCACCTACGAGCAGTACTTC
TRBV28	.	TRBJ2-1	TRBD2	CASSFSFLASGAHEQFF	TGTGCCAGCAGTTTTAGCTTTTTGGCTAGCGGGGCCCATGAGCAGTTCTTC
TRBV6-2/TRBV6-3	few	TRBJ1-5	TRBD1	CASSYSGQGMSNQPQHF	TGTGCCAGCAGTTACTCTGGACAGGGGATGAGCAATCAGCCCCAGCATTTT
TRBV20-1	.	TRBJ2-1	.	CSASSSGNEQFF	TGCAGTGCTAGTTCTAGTGGCAATGAGCAGTTCTTC